These 7 T cell receptor beta chains were all obtained from the same sample, sequenced in a study of siplizumab effects on memory and regulatory T cells. Measured with immunoSEQ multiplex PCR; TCRdb has only the in-frame clones, and not every one. This sample yields about 99,000 clones, of which over 90% are seen a single time; approximately 0.58% belongs to the top ten. The source material was Tregs sorted from blood. The receptors were sampled from a human donor in good health.

The V gene is TRBV2, the J gene TRBJ2-5, with 11 positions matching TRBD2. The CDR3 is 16 residues long. V trimming: 9 bases; J trimming: 2 bases; junction bases outside the gene matches: 11. CDR1 is SNHLY and CDR2 is FYNNEI in the germline V gene. The CDR3: CARSRGVAGGQETQYF. The CDR3 bases are TGTGCCAGATCCCGCGGGGTAGCGGGGGGGCAAGAGACCCAGTACTTC.

The chain employs TRBV5-4 and TRBJ2-4; 11 bases fit TRBD1. Germline V CDR1 and CDR2: SGHNT, YYREEE (reference sequence). J lost 1 base, V lost 0 bases, and 6 bases had no gene match. The CDR3 runs to 18 residues. CDR3 sequence (DNA): TGTGCCAGCAGCTTGGGAGGGACAGGGGGGCGGGCCAAAAACATTCAGTACTTC. Translating it yields CASSLGGTGGRAKNIQYF. Using reference TRBV5-4 and TRBJ2-4 for the parts outside the CDR3, the full variable domain is ETGVTQSPTHLIKTRGQQVTLRCSSQSGHNTVSWYQQALGQGPQFIFQYYREEENGRGNFPPRFSGLQFPNYSSELNVNALELDDSALYLCASSLGGTGGRAKNIQYFGAGTRLSVL.

The sample holds a few counts of this clone. The V call is TRBV30, the J call TRBJ1-1, with a weak D call TRBD1 (5 bases). Germline V gives CDR1 GTSNPN, CDR2 SVGIG (reference sequence). The CDR3 is made up of 11 amino acids. V lost 0 bases to trimming and J lost 10 bases, with 9 bases between them. CDR3 DNA sequence: TGTGCCTGGAGTGTTGGGGCCCCAGCTTTCTTT. Its translation: CAWSVGAPAFF.

The chain links TRBV25-1 to TRBJ1-6; possibly TRBD1 for D (5 bases). V lost 0 bases and J 8 bases, leaving 20 bases between the germline ends. This CDR3 is 18 amino acids long. The germline V gene has CDR1 MGHDK and CDR2 SYGVNS. CDR3 nucleotides: TGTGCCAGCAGTGAATATTGGGGCGAGGGGACGAATTATTCACCCCTCCACTTT. This codes for CASSEYWGEGTNYSPLHF.

The V gene is TRBV19, the J gene TRBJ2-5; D gene unclear. The CDR3 consists of 12 residues. V dropped 3 bases and J dropped 4 bases, with 6 bases sitting between them. Per germline, CDR1 LNHDA and CDR2 SQIVND (reference sequence). In DNA form, the CDR3 reads TGTGCCAGTAGTATGGTTCCAGAGACCCAGTACTTC. It translates to CASSMVPETQYF.

This chain uses TRBV19 with TRBJ2-3; 9 bases match TRBD1. The CDR3 is made up of 15 amino acids. Germline V lookup: CDR1 LNHDA, CDR2 SQIVND (reference sequence). The trim removed 6 bases at V and 2 bases at J, leaving 6 bases unmatched. Written as DNA, the CDR3 is TGTGCCAGTAGCGCCGGACAGGGGCCCACAGATACGCAGTATTTT. This encodes CASSAGQGPTDTQYF.

This clone has only a few counts. This same CDR3 is encoded by further DNA sequences in the sample. The chain employs TRBV18 and TRBJ1-4; D remains unclear. Trimming took off 3 bases at V and 3 bases at J, with 2 bases between the two ends. The CDR3 sequence is 12 residues long. The germline gives CDR1 KGHSH, CDR2 LQKENI. CDR3 DNA sequence: TGTGCCAGCTCACCTGCTAATGAAAAACTGTTTTTT. Translated, it gives CASSPANEKLFF.